This TCR beta chain was recovered during a study of cytomegalovirus exposure and HLA in healthy donors. Background on the study: A previous analysis identified 100 million or so unique TCR beta sequences derived from roughly 180 million T cells. Study-level results: In vitro assays verified that three CMV-associated chains recognized CMV antigens specifically. Based on reports, TCR beta sequences accurately predicted HLA-A and HLA-B alleles for most subjects. A previous analysis found most TCR beta V segments productive roughly 87% or roughly 30% of the time.

The CDR3 spans 13 residues. V gave up 4 bases and J gave up 11 bases; unmatched junction bases: 7. CDR1 and CDR2 (germline): SGHTA, FQGNSA. Note on this clone: Its antigen is not known.

Primers: 60 Vbeta forward and 13 Jbeta reverse. Assay used: immunoSEQ multiplex PCR; TCRdb lists only in-frame clones, some missing. The table records fewer than 200,000 clones, over 65% of them present only once. The source of this sequence is a female donor in good health and CMV-seronegative. The chain links TRBV7-2 to TRBJ1-4; 7 bases match TRBD1. Sequencing was done on a sample of PBMCs. Here the CDR3 reads CASSSRQGQKLFF. The CDR3 DNA follows: TGTGCCAGCAGCTCGAGACAGGGACAGAAACTGTTTTTT.